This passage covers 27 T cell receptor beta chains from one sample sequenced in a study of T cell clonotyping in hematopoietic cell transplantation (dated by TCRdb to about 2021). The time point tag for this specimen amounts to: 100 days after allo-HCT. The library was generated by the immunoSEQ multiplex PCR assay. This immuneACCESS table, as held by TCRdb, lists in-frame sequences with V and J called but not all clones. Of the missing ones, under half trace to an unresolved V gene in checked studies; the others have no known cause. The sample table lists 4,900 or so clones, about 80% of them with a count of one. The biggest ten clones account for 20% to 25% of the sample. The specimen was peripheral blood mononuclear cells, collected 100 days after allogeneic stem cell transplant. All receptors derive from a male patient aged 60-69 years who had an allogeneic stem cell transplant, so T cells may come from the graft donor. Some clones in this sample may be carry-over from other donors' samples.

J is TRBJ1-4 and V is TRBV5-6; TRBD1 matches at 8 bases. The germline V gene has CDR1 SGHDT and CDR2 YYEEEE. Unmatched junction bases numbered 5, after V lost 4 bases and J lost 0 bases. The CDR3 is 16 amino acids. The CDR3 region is CASSPGQGTTNEKLFF. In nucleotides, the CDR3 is TGTGCCAGCAGCCCCGGACAGGGTACAACTAATGAAAAACTGTTTTTT.

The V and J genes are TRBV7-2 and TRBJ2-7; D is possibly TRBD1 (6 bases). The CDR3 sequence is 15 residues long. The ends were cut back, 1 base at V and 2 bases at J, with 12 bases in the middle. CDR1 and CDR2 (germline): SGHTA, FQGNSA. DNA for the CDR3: TGTGCCAGCAGCTTAGTCGGCCAGGGGACCTACGAGCAGTACTTC. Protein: CASSLVGQGTYEQYF.

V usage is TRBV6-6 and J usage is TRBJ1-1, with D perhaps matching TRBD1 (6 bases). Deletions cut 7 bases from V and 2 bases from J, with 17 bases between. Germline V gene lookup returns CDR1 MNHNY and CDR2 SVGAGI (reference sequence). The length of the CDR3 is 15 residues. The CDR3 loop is CASNPWRTANTEAFF. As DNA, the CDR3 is TGTGCCAGCAACCCATGGAGGACAGCCAACACTGAAGCTTTCTTT.

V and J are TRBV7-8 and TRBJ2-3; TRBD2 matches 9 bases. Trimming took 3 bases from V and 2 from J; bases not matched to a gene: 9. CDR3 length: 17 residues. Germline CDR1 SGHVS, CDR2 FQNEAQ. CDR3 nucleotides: TGTGCCAGCAGCTTCGGGACTGCGGGAGGGTACACAGATACGCAGTATTTT. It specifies CASSFGTAGGYTDTQYF.

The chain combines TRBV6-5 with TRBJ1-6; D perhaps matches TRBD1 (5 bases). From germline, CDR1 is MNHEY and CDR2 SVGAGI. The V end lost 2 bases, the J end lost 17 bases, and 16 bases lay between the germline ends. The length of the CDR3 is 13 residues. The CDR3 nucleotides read TGTGCCAGCAGTTACGTTGGGGCGAGCACCGTCCACTTT. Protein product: CASSYVGASTVHF.

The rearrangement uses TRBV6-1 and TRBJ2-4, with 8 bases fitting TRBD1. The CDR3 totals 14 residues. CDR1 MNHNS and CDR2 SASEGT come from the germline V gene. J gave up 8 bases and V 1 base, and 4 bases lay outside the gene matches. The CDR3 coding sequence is TGTGCCAGCAGTGAAGGGACAGGGAAGGACATTCAGTACTTC. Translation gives CASSEGTGKDIQYF.

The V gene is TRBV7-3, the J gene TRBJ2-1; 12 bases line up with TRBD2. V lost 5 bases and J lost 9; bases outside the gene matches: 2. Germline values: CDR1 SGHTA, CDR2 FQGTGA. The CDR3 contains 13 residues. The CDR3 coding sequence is TGTGCCAGCAGCGCGGGACTAGCGGGTGAGCAGTTCTTC. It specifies CASSAGLAGEQFF.

This CDR3 is CASSYGRGPHVDTQYF. The CDR3 bases are TGTGCCAGCAGTTACGGCCGGGGTCCCCACGTGGATACGCAGTATTTT. The chain uses TRBV6-6 and TRBJ2-3; possibly TRBD2 for D (5 bases). Germline V CDR1 and CDR2: MNHNY, SVGAGI (reference sequence). V was cut by 2 bases and J by 6 bases, with 18 bases left in between. CDR3 length: 16 amino acids.

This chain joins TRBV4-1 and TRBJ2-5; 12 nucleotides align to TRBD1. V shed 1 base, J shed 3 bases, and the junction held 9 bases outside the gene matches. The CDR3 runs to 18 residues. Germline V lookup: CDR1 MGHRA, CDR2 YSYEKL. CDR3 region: CASSQGTGTGGREETQYF. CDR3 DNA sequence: TGCGCCAGCAGCCAAGGGACCGGGACAGGGGGCCGGGAAGAGACCCAGTACTTC.

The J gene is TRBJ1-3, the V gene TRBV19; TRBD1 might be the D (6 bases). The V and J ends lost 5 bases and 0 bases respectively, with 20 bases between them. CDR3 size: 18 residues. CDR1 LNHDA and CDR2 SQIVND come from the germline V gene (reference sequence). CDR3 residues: CASSSPWGGDVSGNTIYF. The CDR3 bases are TGTGCCAGTAGTTCGCCCTGGGGGGGCGACGTCTCTGGAAACACCATATATTTT.

CDR3 in amino acids: CASSEFGEGTPYEQYF. CDR3 DNA sequence: TGTGCCAGCAGTGAATTTGGAGAAGGGACCCCCTACGAGCAGTACTTC. This chain joins TRBV25-1 and TRBJ2-7, with D perhaps TRBD1 or TRBD2 (5 bases each). Germline V gene lookup returns CDR1 MGHDK and CDR2 SYGVNS. With 1 base removed from V and 2 bases from J, the gap between germline ends came to 15 bases. This CDR3 comprises 16 residues.

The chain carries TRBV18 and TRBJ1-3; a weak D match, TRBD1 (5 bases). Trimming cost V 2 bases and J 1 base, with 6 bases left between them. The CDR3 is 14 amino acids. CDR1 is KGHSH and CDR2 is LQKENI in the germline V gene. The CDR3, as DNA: TGTGCCAGCTCACCAGGGACGTCTGGAAACACCATATATTTT. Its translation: CASSPGTSGNTIYF. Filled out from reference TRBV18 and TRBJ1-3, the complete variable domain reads NAGVMQNPRHLVRRRGQEARLRCSPMKGHSHVYWYRQLPEEGLKFMVYLQKENIIDESGMPKERFSAEFPKEGPSILRIQQVVRGDSAAYFCASSPGTSGNTIYFGEGSWLTVV.

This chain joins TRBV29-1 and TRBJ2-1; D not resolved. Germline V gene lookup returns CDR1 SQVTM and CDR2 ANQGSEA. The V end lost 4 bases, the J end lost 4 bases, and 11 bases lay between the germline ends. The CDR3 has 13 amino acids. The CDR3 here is CSVVRSQYNEQFF. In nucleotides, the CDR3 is TGCAGCGTTGTTCGGAGTCAGTACAATGAGCAGTTCTTC.

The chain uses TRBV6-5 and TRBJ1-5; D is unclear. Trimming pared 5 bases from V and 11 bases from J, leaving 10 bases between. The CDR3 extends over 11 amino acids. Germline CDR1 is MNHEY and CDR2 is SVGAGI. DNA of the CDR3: TGTGCCAGCAGTACCGGATCAGCCCAGCATTTT. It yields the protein CASSTGSAQHF.

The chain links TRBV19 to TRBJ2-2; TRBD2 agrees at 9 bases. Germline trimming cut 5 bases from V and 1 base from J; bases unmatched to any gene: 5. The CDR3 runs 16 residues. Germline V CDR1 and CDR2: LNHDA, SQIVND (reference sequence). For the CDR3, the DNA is TGTGCCAGTAGTCCCCTAGCGGGACAGAACACCGGGGAGCTGTTTTTT. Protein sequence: CASSPLAGQNTGELFF.

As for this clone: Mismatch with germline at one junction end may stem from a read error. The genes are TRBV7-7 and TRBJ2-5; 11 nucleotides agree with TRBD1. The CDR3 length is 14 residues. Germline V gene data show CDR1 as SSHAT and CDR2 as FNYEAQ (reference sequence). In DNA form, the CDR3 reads TGTGCTAGCAGCCGGACAGGGGGCCAGGAGACCCAGTACTTC. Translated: CASSRTGGQETQYF.

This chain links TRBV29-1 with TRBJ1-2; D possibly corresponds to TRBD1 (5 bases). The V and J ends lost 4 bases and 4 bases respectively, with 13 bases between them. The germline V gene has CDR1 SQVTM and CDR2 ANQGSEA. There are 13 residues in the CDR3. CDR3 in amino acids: CSVAGTPSYGYTF. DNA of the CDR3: TGCAGCGTTGCCGGGACCCCCAGCTATGGCTACACCTTC.

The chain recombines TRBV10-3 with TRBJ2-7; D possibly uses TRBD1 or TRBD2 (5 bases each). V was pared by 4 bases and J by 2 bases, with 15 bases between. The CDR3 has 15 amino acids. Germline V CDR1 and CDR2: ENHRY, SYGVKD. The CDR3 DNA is TGTGCCATCAGTGCGGGGACGGCTACCACCTACGAGCAGTACTTC. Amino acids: CAISAGTATTYEQYF.

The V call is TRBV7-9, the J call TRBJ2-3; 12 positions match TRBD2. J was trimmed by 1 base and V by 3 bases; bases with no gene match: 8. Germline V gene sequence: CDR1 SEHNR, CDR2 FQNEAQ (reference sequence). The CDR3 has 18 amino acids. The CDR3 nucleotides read TGTGCCAGCAGCTTTAAGACTAGCGGGAGACCAGGCACAGATACGCAGTATTTT. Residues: CASSFKTSGRPGTDTQYF.

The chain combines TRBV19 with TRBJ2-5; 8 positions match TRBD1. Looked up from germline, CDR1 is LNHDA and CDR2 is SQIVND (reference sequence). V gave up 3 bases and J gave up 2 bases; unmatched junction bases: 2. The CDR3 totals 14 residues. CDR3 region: CASSMYRGQETQYF. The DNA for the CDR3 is TGTGCCAGTAGTATGTACAGGGGGCAAGAGACCCAGTACTTC.

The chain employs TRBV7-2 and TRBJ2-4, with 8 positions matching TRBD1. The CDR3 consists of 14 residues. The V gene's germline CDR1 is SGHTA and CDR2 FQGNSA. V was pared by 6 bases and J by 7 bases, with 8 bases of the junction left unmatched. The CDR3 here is CASRMTGVKNIQYF. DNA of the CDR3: TGTGCCAGCAGAATGACAGGGGTTAAGAACATTCAGTACTTC.

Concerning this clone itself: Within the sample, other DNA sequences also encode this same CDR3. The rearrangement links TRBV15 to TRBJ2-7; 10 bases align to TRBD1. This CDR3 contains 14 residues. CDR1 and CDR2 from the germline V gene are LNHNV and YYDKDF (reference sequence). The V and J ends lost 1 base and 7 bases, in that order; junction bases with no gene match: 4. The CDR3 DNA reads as TGTGCCACCAGCAGAGGACAGGGGGCGAGAGAGCAGTACTTC. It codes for CATSRGQGAREQYF. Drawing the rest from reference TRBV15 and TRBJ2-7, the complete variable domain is DAMVIQNPRYQVTQFGKPVTLSCSQTLNHNVMYWYQQKSSQAPKLLFHYYDKDFNNEADTPDNFQSRRPNTSFCFLDIRSPGLGDTAMYLCATSRGQGAREQYFGPGTRLTVT.

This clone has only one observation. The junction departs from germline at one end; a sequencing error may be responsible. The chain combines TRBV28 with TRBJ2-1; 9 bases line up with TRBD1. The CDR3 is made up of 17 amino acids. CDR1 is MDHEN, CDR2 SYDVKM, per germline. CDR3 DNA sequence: TGTGCCAGCAGTGCCTACACCGGGACAGGGCCCTATAATGAGCAGTTCTTC. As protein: CASSAYTGTGPYNEQFF. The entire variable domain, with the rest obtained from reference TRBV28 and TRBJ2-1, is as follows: DVKVTQSSRYLVKRTGEKVFLECVQDMDHENMFWYRQDPGLGLRLIYFSYDVKMKEKGDIPEGYSVSREKKERFSLILESASTNQTSMYLCASSAYTGTGPYNEQFFGPGTRLTVL.

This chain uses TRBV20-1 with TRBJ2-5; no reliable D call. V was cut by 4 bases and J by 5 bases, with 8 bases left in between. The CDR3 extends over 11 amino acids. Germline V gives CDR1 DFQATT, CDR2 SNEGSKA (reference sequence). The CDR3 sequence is CSATFGETQYF. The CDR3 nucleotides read TGCAGTGCTACCTTTGGGGAGACCCAGTACTTC.

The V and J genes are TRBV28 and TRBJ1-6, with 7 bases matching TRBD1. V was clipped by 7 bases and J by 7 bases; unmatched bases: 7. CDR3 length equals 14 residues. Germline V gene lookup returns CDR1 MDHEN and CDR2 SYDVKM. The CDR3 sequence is CASNDRARNSPLHF. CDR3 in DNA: TGTGCCAGCAATGACAGGGCAAGAAATTCACCCCTCCACTTT.

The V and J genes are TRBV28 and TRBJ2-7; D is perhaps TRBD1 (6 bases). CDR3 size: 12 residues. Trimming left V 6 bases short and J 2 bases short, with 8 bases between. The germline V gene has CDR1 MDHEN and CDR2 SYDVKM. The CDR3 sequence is CASRDSTYEQYF. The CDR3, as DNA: TGTGCCAGCAGGGACAGTACCTACGAGCAGTACTTC.

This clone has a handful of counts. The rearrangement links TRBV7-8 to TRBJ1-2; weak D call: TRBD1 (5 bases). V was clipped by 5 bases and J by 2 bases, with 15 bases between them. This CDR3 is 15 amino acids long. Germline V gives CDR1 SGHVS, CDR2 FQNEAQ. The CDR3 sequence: CASSPPSTANYGYTF. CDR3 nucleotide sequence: TGTGCCAGCAGCCCCCCTTCGACAGCCAACTATGGCTACACCTTC.